Each of the 4 T cell receptor beta chains below was sequenced from the same sample in a study of blood T cells in healthy people across ages. The use of a sample-barcoded 5' primer and a J-beta primer mix characterized a second PCR of roughly 6 to 12 cycles. MiXCR, run by TCRdb on the 5' RACE reads, gives a single entry per CDR3 protein. The table lists 2 million or so distinct CDR3 sequences, around half of them singletons. Sequenced sample: blood. These receptors all stem from a woman aged 35 to 49 in good health.

This clonotype turned up a few times. The chain employs TRBV7-2 and TRBJ1-2, with 10 bases fitting TRBD1. The CDR3 length is 15 residues. V shed 5 bases and J 3 bases; nucleotides not matched to a gene: 6. Per the germline V gene, CDR1 is SGHTA and CDR2 is FQGNSA. The CDR3 loop is CASSTPGTGDYGYTF. The CDR3 nucleotides are TGTGCCAGCAGCACCCCCGGGACAGGGGACTATGGCTACACCTTC. The complete variable domain, with remaining parts taken from reference TRBV7-2 and TRBJ1-2, reads GAGVSQSPSNKVTEKGKDVELRCDPISGHTALYWYRQSLGQGLEFLIYFQGNSAPDKSGLPSDRFSAERTGGSVSTLTIQRTQQEDSAVYLCASSTPGTGDYGYTFGSGTRLTVV.

In this sample, this clonotype turned up many times. This clone may be a read error of a much larger clone one base away. The chain joins TRBV7-2 to TRBJ2-7, with D perhaps given as TRBD1 or TRBD2 (6 bases each). The germline V gene has CDR1 SGHTA and CDR2 FQGNSA. V lost 5 bases, J lost 6 bases, and 17 bases lay in between. The CDR3 runs to 14 residues. The CDR3 nucleotides read TGTGCCAGCAGCGTAGGGGGGTCGGGCGGCGAGCAGTACTTC. This gives the protein CASSVGGSGGEQYF.

About this clonotype: Given a much more abundant clone one base away, this may be a read error. The chain recombines TRBV20-1 with TRBJ2-1; TRBD1 aligns across 8 bases. CDR1 DFQATT and CDR2 SNEGSKA come from the germline V gene (reference sequence). V shed 6 bases and J 2 bases; nucleotides not matched to a gene: 6. This CDR3 spans 14 amino acids. CDR3 sequence: CSARDRIPYNEQFF. For the CDR3, the DNA is TGCAGTGCACGGGACAGGATCCCCTACAATGAGCAGTTCTTC.

CDR3 DNA sequence: TGTGCCAGCAGCCTAGGACTAGCGGGGGGCAACTCCTACAATGAGCAGTTCTTC. This gives the protein CASSLGLAGGNSYNEQFF. This chain joins TRBV7-8 and TRBJ2-1; 14 bases agree with TRBD2. The CDR3 consists of 18 residues. J was trimmed by 0 bases and V by 5 bases; bases with no gene match: 6. Germline assignment: CDR1 SGHVS and CDR2 FQNEAQ.